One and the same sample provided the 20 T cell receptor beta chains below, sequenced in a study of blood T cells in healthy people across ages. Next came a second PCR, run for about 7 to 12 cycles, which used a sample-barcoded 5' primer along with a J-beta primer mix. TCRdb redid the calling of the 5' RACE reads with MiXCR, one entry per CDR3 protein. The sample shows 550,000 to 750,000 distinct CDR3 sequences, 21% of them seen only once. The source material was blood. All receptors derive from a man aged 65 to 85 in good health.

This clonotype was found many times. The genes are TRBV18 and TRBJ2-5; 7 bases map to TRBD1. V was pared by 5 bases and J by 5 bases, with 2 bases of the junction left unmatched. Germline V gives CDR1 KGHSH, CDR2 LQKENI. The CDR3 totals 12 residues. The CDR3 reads CASSRQGETQYF. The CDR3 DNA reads TGTGCCAGCTCAAGACAGGGTGAGACCCAGTACTTC. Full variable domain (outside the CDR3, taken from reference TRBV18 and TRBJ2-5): NAGVMQNPRHLVRRRGQEARLRCSPMKGHSHVYWYRQLPEEGLKFMVYLQKENIIDESGMPKERFSAEFPKEGPSILRIQQVVRGDSAAYFCASSRQGETQYFGPGTRLLVL.

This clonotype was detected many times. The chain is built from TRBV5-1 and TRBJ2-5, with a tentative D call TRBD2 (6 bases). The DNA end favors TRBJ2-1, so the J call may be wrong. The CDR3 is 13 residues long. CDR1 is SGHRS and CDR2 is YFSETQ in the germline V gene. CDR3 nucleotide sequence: TGCGCCAGCAGCTTGGGGGGGGTGAATGAGCAGTTCTTC. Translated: CASSLGGVNEQFF.

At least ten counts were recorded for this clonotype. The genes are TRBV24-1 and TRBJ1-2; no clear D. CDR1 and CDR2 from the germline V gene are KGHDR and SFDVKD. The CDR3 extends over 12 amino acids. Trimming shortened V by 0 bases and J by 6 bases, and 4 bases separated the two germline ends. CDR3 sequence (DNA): TGTGCCACCAGTGATTTGGCAGATGGCTACACCTTC. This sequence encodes CATSDLADGYTF.

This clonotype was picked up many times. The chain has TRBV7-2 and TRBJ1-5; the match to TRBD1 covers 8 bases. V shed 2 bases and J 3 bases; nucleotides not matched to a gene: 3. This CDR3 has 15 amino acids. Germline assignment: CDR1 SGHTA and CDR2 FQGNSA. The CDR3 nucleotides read TGTGCCAGCAGCTTACAGGGGGCAAACAATCAGCCCCAGCATTTT. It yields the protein CASSLQGANNQPQHF.

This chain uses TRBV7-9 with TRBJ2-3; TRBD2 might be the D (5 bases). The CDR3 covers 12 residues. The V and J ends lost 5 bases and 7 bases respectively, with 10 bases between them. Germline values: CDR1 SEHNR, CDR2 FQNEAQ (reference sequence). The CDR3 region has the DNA TGTGCCAGCAGCGCCGCGGGTTATACGCAGTATTTT. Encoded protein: CASSAAGYTQYF.

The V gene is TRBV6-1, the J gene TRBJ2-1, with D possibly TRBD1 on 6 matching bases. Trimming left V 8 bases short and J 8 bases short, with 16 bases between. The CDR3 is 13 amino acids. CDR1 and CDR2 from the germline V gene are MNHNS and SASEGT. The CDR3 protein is CASEENRADEQFF. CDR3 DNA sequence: TGTGCCAGCGAAGAAAACAGGGCCGATGAGCAGTTCTTC.

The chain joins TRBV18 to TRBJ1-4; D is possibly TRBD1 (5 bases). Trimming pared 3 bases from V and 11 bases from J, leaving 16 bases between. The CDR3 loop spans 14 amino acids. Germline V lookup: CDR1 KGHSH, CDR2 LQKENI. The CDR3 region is CASSPPAGEMKLFF. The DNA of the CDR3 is TGTGCCAGCTCACCGCCAGCGGGGGAGATGAAACTGTTTTTT.

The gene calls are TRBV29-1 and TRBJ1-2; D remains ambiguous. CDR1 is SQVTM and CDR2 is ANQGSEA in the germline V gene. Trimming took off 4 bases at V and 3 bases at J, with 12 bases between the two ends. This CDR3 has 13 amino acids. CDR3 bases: TGCAGCGTTGTGAGAACTGCCGACTATGGCTACACCTTC. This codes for CSVVRTADYGYTF.

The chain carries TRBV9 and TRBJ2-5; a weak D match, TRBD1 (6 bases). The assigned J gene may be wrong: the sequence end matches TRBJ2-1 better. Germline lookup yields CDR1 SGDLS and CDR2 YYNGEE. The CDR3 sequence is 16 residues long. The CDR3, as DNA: TGTGCCAGCAGCGTAGAACAGGGTCTGCGGAACAATGAGCAGTTCTTC. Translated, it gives CASSVEQGLRNNEQFF.

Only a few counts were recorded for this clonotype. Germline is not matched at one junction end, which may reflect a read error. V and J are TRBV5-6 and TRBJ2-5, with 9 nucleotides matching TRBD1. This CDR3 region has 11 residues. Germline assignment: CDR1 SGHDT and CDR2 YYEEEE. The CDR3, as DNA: TGTGCCAGCAGCTCTCGGGACAGGGAGTCCTTC. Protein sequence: CASSSRDRESF.

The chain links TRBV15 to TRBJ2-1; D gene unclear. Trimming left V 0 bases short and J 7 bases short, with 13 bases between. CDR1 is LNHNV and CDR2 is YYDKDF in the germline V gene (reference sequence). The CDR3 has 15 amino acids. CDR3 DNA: TGTGCCACCAGCAGAGACGGTTCTCCCCGAAATGAGCAGTTCTTC. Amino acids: CATSRDGSPRNEQFF. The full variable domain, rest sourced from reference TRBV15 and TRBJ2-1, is DAMVIQNPRYQVTQFGKPVTLSCSQTLNHNVMYWYQQKSSQAPKLLFHYYDKDFNNEADTPDNFQSRRPNTSFCFLDIRSPGLGDTAMYLCATSRDGSPRNEQFFGPGTRLTVL.

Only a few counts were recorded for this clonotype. In nucleotides, the CDR3 is TGTGCCAGCAGCCAAGTAGAGGGCGAGCAGTACTTC. Protein product: CASSQVEGEQYF. The rearrangement links TRBV3-1 to TRBJ2-7; perhaps TRBD2 as D (5 bases). Deletions cut 1 base from V and 6 bases from J, with 7 bases between. The CDR3 contains 12 residues. In germline, CDR1 is LGHDT, CDR2 YNNKEL (reference sequence).

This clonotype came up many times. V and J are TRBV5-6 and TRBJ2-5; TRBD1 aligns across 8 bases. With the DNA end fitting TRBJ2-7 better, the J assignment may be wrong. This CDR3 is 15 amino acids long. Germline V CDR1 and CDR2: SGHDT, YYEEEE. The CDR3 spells CASSLVGTGGYEQYF. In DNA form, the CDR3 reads TGTGCCAGCAGCTTGGTCGGTACAGGGGGTTACGAGCAGTACTTC.

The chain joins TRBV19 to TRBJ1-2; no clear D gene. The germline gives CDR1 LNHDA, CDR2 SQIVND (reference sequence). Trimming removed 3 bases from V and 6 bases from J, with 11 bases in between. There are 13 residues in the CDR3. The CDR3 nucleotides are TGTGCCAGTAGTATTTGGCAGTCTGATGGCTACACCTTC. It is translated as CASSIWQSDGYTF.

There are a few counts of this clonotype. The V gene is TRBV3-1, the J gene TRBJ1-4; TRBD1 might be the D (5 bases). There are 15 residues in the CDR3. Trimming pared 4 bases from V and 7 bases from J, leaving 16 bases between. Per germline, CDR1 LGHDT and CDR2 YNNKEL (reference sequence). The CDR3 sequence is CASSPSGAIAEKLFF. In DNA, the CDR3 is TGTGCCAGCAGCCCCAGCGGGGCCATCGCTGAAAAACTGTTTTTT.

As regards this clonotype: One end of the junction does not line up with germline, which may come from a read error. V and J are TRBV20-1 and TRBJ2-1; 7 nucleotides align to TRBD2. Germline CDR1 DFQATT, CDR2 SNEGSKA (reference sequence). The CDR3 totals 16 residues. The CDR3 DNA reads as TGCAGTGCTAGGGGTGCGGGAGAAGTAAGTTACAATGAGCAGCTCTTC. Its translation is CSARGAGEVSYNEQLF.

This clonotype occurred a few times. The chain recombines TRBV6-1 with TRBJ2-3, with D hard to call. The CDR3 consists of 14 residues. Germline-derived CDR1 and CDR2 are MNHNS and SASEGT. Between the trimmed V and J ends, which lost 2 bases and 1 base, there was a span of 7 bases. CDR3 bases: TGTGCCAGCAGTGAACCTACTCGCACAGATACGCAGTATTTT. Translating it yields CASSEPTRTDTQYF.

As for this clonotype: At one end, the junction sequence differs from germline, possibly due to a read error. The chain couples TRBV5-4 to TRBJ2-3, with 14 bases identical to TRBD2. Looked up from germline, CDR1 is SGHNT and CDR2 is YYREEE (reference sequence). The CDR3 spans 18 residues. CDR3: CASSGGTSGSSATDAQYF. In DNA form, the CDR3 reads TGTGCCAGCAGCGGGGGGACTAGCGGGAGTTCGGCAACAGATGCGCAGTATTTT. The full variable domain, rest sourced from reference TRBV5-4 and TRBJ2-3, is ETGVTQSPTHLIKTRGQQVTLRCSSQSGHNTVSWYQQALGQGPQFIFQYYREEENGRGNFPPRFSGLQFPNYSSELNVNALELDDSALYLCASSGGTSGSSATDAQYFGPGTRLTVL.

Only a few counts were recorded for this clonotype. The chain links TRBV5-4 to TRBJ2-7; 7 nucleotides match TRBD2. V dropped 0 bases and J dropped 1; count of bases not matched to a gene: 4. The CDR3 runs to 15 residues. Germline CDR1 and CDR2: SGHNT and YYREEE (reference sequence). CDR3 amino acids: CASSLGEGRSYEQYF. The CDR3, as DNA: TGTGCCAGCAGCTTGGGGGAGGGGAGGTCCTACGAGCAGTACTTC.

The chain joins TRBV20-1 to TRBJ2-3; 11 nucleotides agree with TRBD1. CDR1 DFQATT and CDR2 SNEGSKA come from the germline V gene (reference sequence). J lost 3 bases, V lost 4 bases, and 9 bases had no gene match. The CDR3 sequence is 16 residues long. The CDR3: CSANNPGQGETDTQYF. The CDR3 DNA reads TGCAGTGCTAATAATCCGGGACAGGGGGAAACAGATACGCAGTATTTT.